Presented here are 23 T cell receptor beta chains from one specimen sequenced in a study of blood T cell repertoires in COVID-19. This table comes from immunoSEQ multiplex PCR, and its TCRdb copy is limited to in-frame clones, with some not included. This table has about 400,000 clones, 88% appearing once. The source material was PBMCs or T cells enriched from blood (not recorded which). These receptors were obtained from a woman aged 40-49 years with acute COVID-19.

This clone came up a few times. The chain carries TRBV18 and TRBJ2-2; 7 positions match TRBD2. The CDR3 consists of 17 residues. CDR1 and CDR2 from the germline V gene are KGHSH and LQKENI. J was trimmed by 0 bases and V by 2 bases; bases with no gene match: 6. CDR3 in amino acids: CASSPSLGGANTGELFF. DNA of the CDR3: TGTGCCAGCTCACCATCGTTGGGAGGGGCGAACACCGGGGAGCTGTTTTTT.

The chain carries TRBV7-9 and TRBJ1-1; D is undetermined. The V end lost 0 bases, the J end lost 7 bases, and 9 bases lay between the germline ends. The CDR3 is 13 amino acids. Germline values: CDR1 SEHNR, CDR2 FQNEAQ (reference sequence). The CDR3 DNA reads as TGTGCCAGCAGCTTAGCTAGCGTAGGTGAAGCTTTCTTT. This translates into CASSLASVGEAFF.

This chain links TRBV5-1 with TRBJ2-2; D gene unclear. CDR1 and CDR2 from the germline V gene are SGHRS and YFSETQ. V was cut by 2 bases and J by 4 bases, with 15 bases left in between. There are 16 residues in the CDR3. For the CDR3, the DNA is TGCGCCAGCAGCTTTTGGCTAGACGGCGGCACCGGGGAGCTGTTTTTT. Its protein is CASSFWLDGGTGELFF. The variable domain in full, with the rest retrieved from reference TRBV5-1 and TRBJ2-2, is KAGVTQTPRYLIKTRGQQVTLSCSPISGHRSVSWYQQTPGQGLQFLFEYFSETQRNKGNFPGRFSGRQFSNSRSEMNVSTLELGDSALYLCASSFWLDGGTGELFFGEGSRLTVL.

The CDR3 region has the DNA TGTGCCAGCAGCTCCGGGAGATCCTACGAGCAGTACTTC. Translated, it gives CASSSGRSYEQYF. The chain carries TRBV5-4 and TRBJ2-7; D is perhaps TRBD2 (6 bases). The germline V and J ends were trimmed by 3 bases and 1 base, with 8 bases remaining between them. Germline CDR1 reads SGHNT; CDR2 reads YYREEE (reference sequence). This CDR3 region has 13 residues. The full variable domain, in which reference TRBV5-4 and TRBJ2-7 provide the parts outside the CDR3, is ETGVTQSPTHLIKTRGQQVTLRCSSQSGHNTVSWYQQALGQGPQFIFQYYREEENGRGNFPPRFSGLQFPNYSSELNVNALELDDSALYLCASSSGRSYEQYFGPGTRLTVT.

The rearrangement uses TRBV24-1 and TRBJ1-2; TRBD1 is a possible D gene (6 bases). The V end was cut by 2 bases, the J end by 9 bases, with 9 bases between. The CDR3 runs 12 residues. Germline V CDR1 and CDR2: KGHDR, SFDVKD. CDR3 residues: CATSDSQGCYTF. In DNA, the CDR3 is TGTGCCACCAGTGATTCACAGGGCTGCTACACCTTC.

This chain uses TRBV3-1 (or the pseudogene TRBV3-2) with TRBJ2-1; D unresolved. Germline loops: CDR1 LGHDT, CDR2 YNNKEL (reference sequence). V was shortened by 3 bases and J by 0 bases, with 12 bases between the two germline ends. This CDR3 region has 16 residues. The CDR3 loop is CASSQMAVSSYNEQFF. The CDR3 DNA reads TGTGCCAGCAGCCAGATGGCGGTTAGCTCCTACAATGAGCAGTTCTTC.

This clone was observed a handful of times. This CDR3 reads CSASEPGLWEQYF. CDR3 bases: TGCAGTGCTAGTGAACCGGGACTCTGGGAGCAGTACTTC. This chain links TRBV20-1 with TRBJ2-7, with D maybe TRBD2 (6 bases). The germline V and J ends were trimmed by 3 bases and 7 bases, with 16 bases remaining between them. CDR1 and CDR2 from the germline V gene are DFQATT and SNEGSKA (reference sequence). The CDR3 spans 13 residues.

The rearrangement uses TRBV3-1 (or the pseudogene TRBV3-2) and TRBJ2-3, with D perhaps matching TRBD2 (5 bases). The CDR3 consists of 15 residues. V was trimmed by 3 bases and J by 2 bases, leaving 12 bases between them. Per germline, CDR1 LGHDT and CDR2 YNNKEL (reference sequence). CDR3 loop: CASSHSQLVTDTQYF. DNA of the CDR3: TGTGCCAGCAGCCACTCTCAACTAGTCACAGATACGCAGTATTTT.

The genes are TRBV6-5 and TRBJ2-5; TRBD1 matches at 7 bases. Germline values: CDR1 MNHEY, CDR2 SVGAGI. This CDR3 region has 15 residues. V was pared by 5 bases and J by 4 bases, with 10 bases of the junction left unmatched. CDR3 protein: CASSRLRDRRETQYF. The CDR3 DNA reads TGTGCCAGCAGTCGCCTTAGGGACAGACGAGAGACCCAGTACTTC.

This rearrangement joins TRBV27 to TRBJ1-6, with 10 bases that match TRBD1. Trimming at V came to 3 bases and at J to 7 bases, leaving 3 bases not matched to a gene. Per the germline V gene, CDR1 is MNHEY and CDR2 is SMNVEV (reference sequence). The CDR3 length is 15 residues. The CDR3 here is CASSLPGQGNSPLHF. For the CDR3, the DNA is TGTGCCAGCAGTTTGCCGGGACAGGGGAATTCACCCCTCCACTTT.

The chain uses TRBV7-2 and TRBJ2-2, with 11 bases aligning to TRBD2. Unmatched junction bases numbered 6, after V lost 1 base and J lost 5 bases. The CDR3 has 17 residues. The germline gives CDR1 SGHTA, CDR2 FQGNSA. The CDR3, as DNA: TGTGCCAGCAGCTTAGGGAGCGGACTAGCGGGTACCGGGGAGCTGTTTTTT. Translation: CASSLGSGLAGTGELFF.

The V gene is TRBV7-2, the J gene TRBJ2-3; TRBD2 matches 7 bases. Trimming removed 1 base from V and 0 bases from J; junction bases left unmatched: 10. CDR3 size: 18 residues. Germline lookup yields CDR1 SGHTA and CDR2 FQGNSA. The CDR3 DNA follows: TGTGCCAGCAGCTTAGAGGGCCAGCGGGGCCTCAGCACAGATACGCAGTATTTT. Translating it yields CASSLEGQRGLSTDTQYF.

This clone was observed a handful of times. This chain connects TRBV7-6 to TRBJ1-1; D uncertain. Germline CDR1 is SGHVS and CDR2 is FNYEAQ. V dropped 1 base and J dropped 1 base, with 10 bases sitting between them. CDR3 size: 15 residues. This CDR3 reads CASSLVVAQNTEAFF. In nucleotides, the CDR3 is TGTGCCAGCAGCTTAGTTGTAGCACAGAACACTGAAGCTTTCTTT.

This chain connects TRBV7-7 to TRBJ2-1; 8 nucleotides align to TRBD2. The CDR3 extends over 15 amino acids. Germline V gives CDR1 SSHAT, CDR2 FNYEAQ (reference sequence). J was trimmed by 8 bases and V by 3 bases; bases with no gene match: 9. The CDR3 nucleotides are TGTGCCAGCAGCTTGGGAGTAGCGGGGCTCGATGAGCAGTTCTTC. It encodes CASSLGVAGLDEQFF.

The genes are TRBV6-4 and TRBJ1-2; no clear D gene. V lost 2 bases and J lost 0, with 10 bases in between. In germline, CDR1 is MRHNA, CDR2 SNTAGT. The CDR3 spans 15 residues. DNA for the CDR3: TGTGCCAGCAGTGACCTTGGCCTGTCTAACTATGGCTACACCTTC. Protein sequence: CASSDLGLSNYGYTF.

The chain is built from TRBV7-9 and TRBJ2-5; tentative D call: TRBD2 (6 bases). Looked up from germline, CDR1 is SEHNR and CDR2 is FQNEAQ (reference sequence). The ends were cut back, 7 bases at V and 4 bases at J, with 16 bases in the middle. CDR3 length: 14 amino acids. In DNA form, the CDR3 reads TGTGCCAGCACCCGTCTGGAGGGTATAGAGACCCAGTACTTC. Translating it yields CASTRLEGIETQYF.

The chain links TRBV11-2 to TRBJ1-2; tentative D call: TRBD1 (5 bases). Trimming cost V 3 bases and J 4 bases, with 9 bases left between them. In germline, CDR1 is SGHAT, CDR2 FQNNGV. The CDR3 covers 13 residues. The DNA of the CDR3 is TGTGCCAGCAGCTTTCCGCAGGGCTATGGCTACACCTTC. It yields the protein CASSFPQGYGYTF. The full variable domain, with the rest looked up from reference TRBV11-2 and TRBJ1-2, is EAGVAQSPRYKIIEKRQSVAFWCNPISGHATLYWYQQILGQGPKLLIQFQNNGVVDDSQLPKDRFSAERLKGVDSTLKIQPAKLEDSAVYLCASSFPQGYGYTFGSGTRLTVV.

The chain is built from TRBV10-3 and TRBJ1-3, with D hard to call. The germline CDR1 and CDR2 sequences are ENHRY and SYGVKD. This CDR3 has 15 amino acids. The germline V and J ends were trimmed by 0 bases and 2 bases, with 8 bases remaining between them. The CDR3 sequence: CAISESRDTGNTIYF. As DNA, the CDR3 is TGTGCCATCAGTGAGTCGCGGGATACTGGAAACACCATATATTTT.

This chain joins TRBV9 and TRBJ2-7; D perhaps matches TRBD1 (5 bases). The CDR3 runs 14 residues. Germline lookup yields CDR1 SGDLS and CDR2 YYNGEE. Trimming pared 3 bases from V and 6 bases from J, leaving 16 bases between. The CDR3 here is CASSDLPGQGEQYF. CDR3 nucleotides: TGTGCCAGCAGCGATCTCCCCGGGCAGGGCGAGCAGTACTTC.

This chain connects TRBV19 to TRBJ2-5; a weak D match, TRBD1 (6 bases). V dropped 5 bases and J dropped 0 bases, with 10 bases sitting between them. CDR1 is LNHDA and CDR2 is SQIVND in the germline V gene (reference sequence). This CDR3 comprises 14 residues. The CDR3 is CASSSQGYQETQYF. In nucleotides, the CDR3 is TGTGCCAGTAGTTCACAGGGTTACCAAGAGACCCAGTACTTC.

This sequence joins TRBV6-5 and TRBJ2-7; 10 positions agree with TRBD1. Trimming at V came to 0 bases and at J to 2 bases, leaving 4 bases not matched to a gene. Germline CDR1 is MNHEY and CDR2 is SVGAGI. This CDR3 has 16 residues. The CDR3 region is CASSYSGQGYPYEQYF. CDR3 DNA: TGTGCCAGCAGTTACTCGGGACAGGGGTATCCCTACGAGCAGTACTTC.

The J gene is TRBJ2-2, the V gene TRBV27; D not resolved. CDR1 and CDR2 (germline): MNHEY, SMNVEV (reference sequence). V lost 3 bases, J lost 1 base, and 6 bases lay in between. The CDR3 has 14 amino acids. CDR3 nucleotide sequence: TGTGCCAGCAGTTTCCGGAGGAACACCGGGGAGCTGTTTTTT. This gives the protein CASSFRRNTGELFF.

V and J are TRBV4-1 and TRBJ1-1; maybe TRBD1 (5 bases). The CDR3 has 17 residues. Trimming removed 0 bases at V and 1 base at J, with 15 bases between. Per germline, CDR1 MGHRA and CDR2 YSYEKL. CDR3 amino acids: CASSQDSWGGKNTEAFF. The CDR3 region has the DNA TGCGCCAGCAGCCAAGATTCTTGGGGCGGGAAGAACACTGAAGCTTTCTTT.